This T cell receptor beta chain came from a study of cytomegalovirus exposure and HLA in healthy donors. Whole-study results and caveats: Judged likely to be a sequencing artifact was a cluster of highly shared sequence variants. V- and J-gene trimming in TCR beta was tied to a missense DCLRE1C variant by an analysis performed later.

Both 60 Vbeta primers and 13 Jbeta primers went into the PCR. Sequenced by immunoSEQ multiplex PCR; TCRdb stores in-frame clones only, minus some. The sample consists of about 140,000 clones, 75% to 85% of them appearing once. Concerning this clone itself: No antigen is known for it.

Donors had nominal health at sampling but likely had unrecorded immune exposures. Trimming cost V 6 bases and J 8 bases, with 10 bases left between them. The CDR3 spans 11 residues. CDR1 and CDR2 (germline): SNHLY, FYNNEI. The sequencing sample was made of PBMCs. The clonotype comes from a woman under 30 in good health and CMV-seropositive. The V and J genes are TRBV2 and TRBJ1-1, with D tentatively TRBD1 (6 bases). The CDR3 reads CASRYGTEAFF. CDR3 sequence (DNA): TGTGCCAGCAGGTACGGGACAGAAGCTTTCTTT.